This T cell receptor (beta chain) was captured in a study of regulatory T cells. Study-wide points: In CD3G-deficient patients, conventional CD4+ T cells were enriched for hydrophobic CDR3 residues at positions 6 and 7.

The primer mix had 52 TRBV and 13 TRBJ primers. Some clones are missing from TCRdb's copy, which holds only in-frame ones; the method was immunoSEQ multiplex PCR. The sample contains more than 15,000 clones, approximately 80% of which appear only once. Concerning this clone: The antigen is undetermined.

Sequencing used conventional CD4+ T cells sorted from blood. The receptor's source is a person younger than 45 with CD3G deficiency.

CDR3 in DNA: TGTGCCAGCCGTGGGATGGACAGCAGATTTAACTATGGCTACACCTTC. Translating it yields CASRGMDSRFNYGYTF. The J gene is TRBJ1-2, the V gene TRBV28; maybe TRBD1 (6 bases). CDR3 length equals 16 residues. Germline lookup yields CDR1 MDHEN and CDR2 SYDVKM. Trimming took 8 bases from V and 1 from J, leaving 20 bases between them.